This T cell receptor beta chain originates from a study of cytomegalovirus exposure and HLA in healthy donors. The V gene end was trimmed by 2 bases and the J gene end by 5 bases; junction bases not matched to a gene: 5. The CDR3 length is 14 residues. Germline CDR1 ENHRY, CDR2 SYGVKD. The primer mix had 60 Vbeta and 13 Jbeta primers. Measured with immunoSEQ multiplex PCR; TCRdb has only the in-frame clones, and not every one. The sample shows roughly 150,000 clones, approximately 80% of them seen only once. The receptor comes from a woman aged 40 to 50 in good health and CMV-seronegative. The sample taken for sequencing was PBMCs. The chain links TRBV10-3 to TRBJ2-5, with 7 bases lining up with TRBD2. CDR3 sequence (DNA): TGTGCCATCAGTGAGGGCGGGAGTCTGGAGACCCAGTACTTC. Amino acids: CAISEGGSLETQYF.